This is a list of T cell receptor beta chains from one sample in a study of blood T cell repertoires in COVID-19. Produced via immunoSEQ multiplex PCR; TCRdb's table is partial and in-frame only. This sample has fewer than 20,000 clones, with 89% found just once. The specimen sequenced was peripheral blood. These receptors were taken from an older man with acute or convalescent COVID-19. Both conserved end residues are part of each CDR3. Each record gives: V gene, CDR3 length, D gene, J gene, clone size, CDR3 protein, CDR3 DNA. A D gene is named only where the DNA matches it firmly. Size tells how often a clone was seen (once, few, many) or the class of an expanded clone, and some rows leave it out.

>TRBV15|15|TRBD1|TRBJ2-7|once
CATSRARTGLGEQYF
TGTGCCACCAGCAGAGCTCGGACAGGACTGGGGGAGCAGTACTTC
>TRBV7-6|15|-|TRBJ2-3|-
CASSPRENQADTQYF
TGTGCCAGCAGCCCTCGGGAAAACCAAGCAGATACGCAGTATTTT
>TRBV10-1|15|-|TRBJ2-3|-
CASSETGGVKDTQYF
TGCGCCAGCAGTGAGACAGGAGGGGTGAAAGATACGCAGTATTTT
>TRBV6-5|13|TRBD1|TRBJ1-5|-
CASRGTGNQPQHF
TGTGCCAGCAGAGGGACAGGGAATCAGCCCCAGCATTTT
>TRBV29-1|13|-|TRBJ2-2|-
CSVDREATGELFF
TGCAGCGTTGACAGGGAGGCCACCGGGGAGCTGTTTTTT
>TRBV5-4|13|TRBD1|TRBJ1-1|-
CASSWDRGGEAFF
TGTGCCAGCAGCTGGGACAGGGGCGGCGAAGCTTTCTTT
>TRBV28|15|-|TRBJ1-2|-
CASSPGAVGAYGYTF
TGTGCCAGCAGTCCTGGGGCCGTTGGGGCCTATGGCTACACCTTC
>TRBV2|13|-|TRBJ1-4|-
CASSAQGGEKLFF
TGTGCCAGCAGTGCTCAGGGTGGTGAAAAACTGTTTTTT
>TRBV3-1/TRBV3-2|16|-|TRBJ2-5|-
CASSQSSGTPAETQYF
TGTGCCAGCAGCCAGTCTTCCGGGACACCGGCGGAGACCCAGTACTTC
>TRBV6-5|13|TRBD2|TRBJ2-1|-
CASRMAGGNEQFF
TGTGCCAGTCGGATGGCGGGGGGGAATGAGCAGTTCTTC
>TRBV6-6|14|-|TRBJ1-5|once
CASSYVGRNQPQHF
TGTGCCAGCAGTTACGTGGGGCGTAATCAGCCCCAGCATTTT
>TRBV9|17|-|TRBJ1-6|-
CASSVTPQGSYNSPLHF
TGTGCCAGCAGCGTGACCCCTCAGGGCTCCTATAATTCACCCCTCCACTTT
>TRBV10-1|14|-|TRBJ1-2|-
CASSARGGGYGYTF
TGCGCCAGCAGTGCTCGTGGGGGCGGCTATGGCTACACCTTC
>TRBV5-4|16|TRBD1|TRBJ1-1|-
CASSHGQGATSLEAFF
TGTGCCAGCAGCCACGGACAGGGGGCGACTTCTCTGGAAGCTTTCTTT
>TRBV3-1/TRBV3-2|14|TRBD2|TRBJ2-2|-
CASSQRGFGGELFF
TGTGCCAGCAGCCAGCGGGGGTTCGGCGGGGAGCTGTTTTTT
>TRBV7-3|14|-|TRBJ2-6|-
CASSYQSGANVLTF
TGTGCCAGCAGCTACCAGTCTGGGGCCAACGTCCTGACTTTC
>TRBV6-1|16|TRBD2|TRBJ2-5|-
CASSETSGVGLETQYF
TGTGCCAGCAGTGAAACTAGCGGGGTGGGGTTAGAGACCCAGTACTTC
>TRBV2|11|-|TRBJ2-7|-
CASSDRYEQYF
TGTGCCAGCAGTGACAGGTACGAGCAGTACTTC